This TCR beta chain was observed in a study of beta chain features in type 1 diabetes. Study observations and caveats: TCRB CDR3 length was moderately but significantly reduced in all four CD4+ subsets of Type 1 diabetes patients.

This clone was picked up a small number of times. The antigen remains unidentified. Expressed TCRB transcripts were sequenced because the entire RNA isolate underwent reverse transcription. Clones were sequenced by immunoSEQ multiplex PCR, and TCRdb holds only the in-frame ones, with some missing. The sample comprises 600,000 or so clones, over 12% of which are singletons, and roughly 0.04% rests with the top ten. From germline, CDR1 is SQVTM and CDR2 ANQGSEA. CDR3 length: 15 amino acids. The J segment lost 1 base and the V segment lost 0 bases, leaving 4 bases of the junction unmatched. Material for sequencing was naive CD4+ T cells from blood. The source is a young man with type 1 diabetes. The chain has TRBV29-1 and TRBJ2-5; 8 bases match TRBD2. CDR3 loop: CSVEDRAGGQETQYF. For the CDR3, the DNA is TGCAGCGTTGAAGATAGGGCGGGGGGCCAAGAGACCCAGTACTTC.